This record looks at one TCR beta chain sequence and its context. TCRdb's table, derived via immunoSEQ multiplex PCR, lists solely in-frame clones and lacks some. This sample has nearly 80,000 clones, with approximately 80% found just once. The CDR3 contains 16 residues. Germline CDR1 is SNHLY and CDR2 is FYNNEI. Trimming pared 3 bases from V and 2 bases from J, leaving 11 bases between. These data are taken from a study of blood T cell repertoires in COVID-19. Looking at the study overall: Sources were T cells, B-cell-depleted T cells, or PBMCs; the material itself was cDNA or gDNA.

This chain joins TRBV2 and TRBJ1-6, with a tentative D call TRBD1 (5 bases). Source material: peripheral blood. This clonotype originated in a woman in her 70s with acute or convalescent COVID-19. The CDR3 nucleotides are TGTGCCAGCAGTGATCGCAGGGTTCCCTATAATTCACCCCTCCACTTT. This codes for CASSDRRVPYNSPLHF. Full variable domain (remainder filled in from reference TRBV2 and TRBJ1-6): EPEVTQTPSHQVTQMGQEVILRCVPISNHLYFYWYRQILGQKVEFLVSFYNNEISEKSEIFDDQFSVERPDGSNFTLKIRSTKLEDSAMYFCASSDRRVPYNSPLHFGNGTRLTVT.